These T cell receptor beta chains were read from a single sample in a study of CD4 T cells in relation to SARS-CoV-2 and coronaviruses. Clones were sequenced by immunoSEQ multiplex PCR, and TCRdb holds only the in-frame ones, with some missing. The sample has some 30,000 clones; about 76% are singletons. Antigens of these TCRs are unknown. Sequencing was done on a sample of memory CD4+ T cells from PBMCs, cultured in vitro. The receptor set was obtained from an adult with COVID-19. CDR3s include the opening cysteine and the closing phenylalanine or tryptophan. A D gene is named only where the DNA matches it firmly. For some rows the clone size is stated as once, few or many, or as a class when expanded; others skip it.

V,D,J,size,DNA,CDR3
TRBV30,TRBD1,TRBJ2-1,.,TGTGCCTGGAGTGGGGTTACAGGGGGTGAGCAGTTCTTC,CAWSGVTGGEQFF
TRBV6-5,TRBD1,TRBJ2-7,.,TGTGCCAGCAGGACCCAGACAGGGGACGAGCAGTACTTC,CASRTQTGDEQYF
TRBV3-1/TRBV3-2,.,TRBJ2-3,.,TGTGCCAGCAGCCCAAGAGATACAGATACGCAGTATTTT,CASSPRDTDTQYF
TRBV7-2,TRBD1,TRBJ1-2,.,TGTGCCAGCAGCGCAGACAGGGTCAAGGGGTACACCTTC,CASSADRVKGYTF
TRBV3-1/TRBV3-2,.,TRBJ1-1,.,TGTGCCAGCAGCCAGTACCGGGGCTTCACTGAAGCTTTCTTT,CASSQYRGFTEAFF
TRBV6-6,TRBD2,TRBJ2-2,few,TGTGCCAGCAGGAGACTAGCGGGAGGGAACACCGGGGAGCTGTTTTTT,CASRRLAGGNTGELFF
TRBV9,TRBD2,TRBJ2-1,.,TGTGCCAGCAGCGTAGCCCCCAGCGGGAGCCCATACAATGAGCAGTTCTTC,CASSVAPSGSPYNEQFF
TRBV6-5,.,TRBJ2-2,few,TGTGCCAGCAGCCTTACATCCACCGGGGAGCTGTTTTTT,CASSLTSTGELFF
TRBV5-5,.,TRBJ1-3,few,TGTGCCAGCAGCTTGTTTCAGGACTCTGGAAACACCATATATTTT,CASSLFQDSGNTIYF
TRBV30,TRBD2,TRBJ2-2,.,TGTGCCTGGAGTGGGGGAGGGTACGGGGAGCTGTTTTTT,CAWSGGGYGELFF
TRBV2,TRBD2,TRBJ2-7,.,TGTGCCAGCCGGAAGGGCGGGAGCTCTAACTACGAGCAGTACTTC,CASRKGGSSNYEQYF
TRBV7-9,.,TRBJ1-3,.,TGTGCCAGCAGCTTATACCTGGACTTCTCGTGGGGAAACACCATATATTTT,CASSLYLDFSWGNTIYF
TRBV5-5,.,TRBJ2-7,.,TGTGCCAGCAGCTTGGCCGGACTGAGCTCCTACGAGCAGTACTTC,CASSLAGLSSYEQYF
TRBV19,.,TRBJ1-5,.,TGTGCCAGTAGTATACAGGTGCATCAGCCCCAGCATTTT,CASSIQVHQPQHF
TRBV4-1,.,TRBJ2-5,.,TGCGCCAGCAGCCAAGGTTCGGTTGCGACAGGTACGAGAGGGACCCAGTACTTC,CASSQGSVATGTRGTQYF
TRBV27,TRBD2,TRBJ2-7,.,TGTGCCAGCAACCATGGACTAGCGGGAGGGCCTACCTACGAGCAGTACTTC,CASNHGLAGGPTYEQYF
TRBV13,.,TRBJ1-1,.,TGTGCCAGCAGTATCGACAGTTCGATGAACACTGAAGCTTTCTTT,CASSIDSSMNTEAFF
TRBV20-1,.,TRBJ2-1,.,TGCAGTGCGGCCTGGAATGAGCAGTTCTTC,CSAAWNEQFF
TRBV5-1,.,TRBJ2-4,.,TGCGCCAGCAGCTTAGGGGCGAGGAGCGCCAAAAACATTCAGTACTTC,CASSLGARSAKNIQYF
TRBV19,TRBD2,TRBJ2-7,.,TGTGCCAGTAGTATAATCCCACTAGCGGGAGTCTCCTACGAGCAGTACTTC,CASSIIPLAGVSYEQYF
TRBV5-4,TRBD1,TRBJ1-3,.,TGTGCCAGCAGCTTGGACAGGGGGCCCATATATTTT,CASSLDRGPIYF
TRBV28,.,TRBJ1-2,.,TGTGCCAGCAGGGACACCCGCTACACCTTC,CASRDTRYTF